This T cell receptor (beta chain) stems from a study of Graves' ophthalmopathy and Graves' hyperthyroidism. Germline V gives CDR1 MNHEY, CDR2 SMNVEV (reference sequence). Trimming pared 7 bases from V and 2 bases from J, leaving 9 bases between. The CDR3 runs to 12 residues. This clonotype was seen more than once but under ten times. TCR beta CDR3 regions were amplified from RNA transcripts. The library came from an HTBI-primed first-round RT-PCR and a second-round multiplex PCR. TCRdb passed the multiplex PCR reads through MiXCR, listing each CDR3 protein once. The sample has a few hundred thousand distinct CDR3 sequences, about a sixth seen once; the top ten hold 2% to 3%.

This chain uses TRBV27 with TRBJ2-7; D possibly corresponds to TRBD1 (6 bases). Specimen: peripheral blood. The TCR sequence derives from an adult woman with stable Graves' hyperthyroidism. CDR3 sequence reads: CASKKGAYEQYF. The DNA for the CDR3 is TGTGCCAGCAAAAAGGGGGCCTACGAGCAGTACTTC.